The 9 T cell receptor beta chains below all came from one sample that was sequenced in a study of T cells after yellow fever vaccination. TCRdb independently ran MiXCR on the 5' RACE reads; one entry per CDR3 protein. The top ten clones hold less than 20% of a sample with about 320,000 distinct CDR3 sequences, over 3.5% of them seen once. The specimen was PBMCs, collected 15 days after the yellow fever booster vaccination. The receptors originated from a man aged 18-30 years who received the YFV17D yellow fever vaccine.

This clonotype showed up many times. The chain carries TRBV19 and TRBJ2-7; D is unresolved. Trimming shortened V by 5 bases and J by 1 base, and 6 bases separated the two germline ends. CDR1 LNHDA and CDR2 SQIVND come from the germline V gene (reference sequence). This CDR3 region has 12 residues. The CDR3: CASSSGSYEQYF. Written as DNA, the CDR3 is TGTGCCAGTAGTTCCGGTTCCTACGAGCAGTACTTC.

The chain couples TRBV5-8 to TRBJ1-2; D is ambiguous. Germline CDR1 is SGHTS and CDR2 is YDEGEE. V shed 3 bases and J shed 4 bases, with 16 bases lying between them. CDR3 length: 15 residues. CDR3 sequence reads: CASSSLREGGYGYTF. Here the CDR3 DNA reads TGTGCCAGCAGCTCCCTACGGGAGGGAGGCTATGGCTACACCTTC.

This clonotype was seen repeatedly, ten times or more. V and J are TRBV5-1 and TRBJ2-3, with TRBD2 matching over 10 bases. The CDR3 is made up of 13 amino acids. Germline CDR1 reads SGHRS; CDR2 reads YFSETQ. V trimming: 3 bases; J trimming: 6 bases; junction bases outside the gene matches: 1. CDR3 nucleotide sequence: TGCGCCAGCAGCTGGGGACTAGCGGATACGCAGTATTTT. Translation gives CASSWGLADTQYF.

This chain joins TRBV2 and TRBJ2-5, with D perhaps TRBD1 (5 bases). V lost 2 bases, J lost 1 base, and 8 bases lay in between. The CDR3 runs to 14 residues. CDR1 is SNHLY and CDR2 is FYNNEI in the germline V gene. CDR3: CASSELTAQETQYF. The CDR3 DNA reads as TGTGCCAGCAGTGAATTGACAGCCCAAGAGACCCAGTACTTC. The complete variable domain, with remaining parts taken from reference TRBV2 and TRBJ2-5, reads EPEVTQTPSHQVTQMGQEVILRCVPISNHLYFYWYRQILGQKVEFLVSFYNNEISEKSEIFDDQFSVERPDGSNFTLKIRSTKLEDSAMYFCASSELTAQETQYFGPGTRLLVL.

This clonotype was found many times. The chain couples TRBV6-5 to TRBJ2-1; 10 bases map to TRBD2. CDR1 MNHEY and CDR2 SVGAGI come from the germline V gene. This CDR3 has 15 amino acids. Trimming took 6 bases from V and 8 from J; bases not matched to a gene: 10. The CDR3 reads CASSGIAGGSYEQFF. The CDR3 DNA follows: TGTGCCAGCAGCGGGATAGCGGGGGGATCGTATGAGCAGTTCTTC.

This clonotype has a handful of counts. As DNA, the CDR3 is TGTGCCAGCAGCCAAAAACCGGGACAGGGGGAGAACTATGGCTACACCTTC. Encoded protein: CASSQKPGQGENYGYTF. This sequence joins TRBV4-2 and TRBJ1-2, with 11 positions matching TRBD1. The germline CDR1 and CDR2 sequences are LGHNA and YNFKEQ. The CDR3 contains 17 residues. With V trimmed by 2 bases and J by 2 bases, 7 bases remained unmatched.

The sample holds many counts of this clonotype. The chain uses TRBV6-6 and TRBJ2-7; D not certain. The V end was cut by 8 bases, the J end by 1 base, with 12 bases between. CDR3 length: 13 residues. The germline CDR1 and CDR2 sequences are MNHNY and SVGAGI (reference sequence). CDR3 sequence: CASGRPRSYEQYF. CDR3 coding DNA: TGTGCCAGCGGAAGACCCAGGTCCTACGAGCAGTACTTC.

This clonotype appeared many times. The chain links TRBV5-1 to TRBJ1-5; D unclear. Germline CDR1 and CDR2: SGHRS and YFSETQ. Trimming took off 2 bases at V and 5 bases at J, with 8 bases between the two ends. The CDR3 is 13 amino acids. The CDR3 reads CASSLSRDQPQHF. For the CDR3, the DNA is TGCGCCAGCAGCTTATCCCGAGATCAGCCCCAGCATTTT.

This clonotype came up many times. The genes are TRBV10-3 and TRBJ1-6; 10 nucleotides match TRBD1. Germline assignment: CDR1 ENHRY and CDR2 SYGVKD. The J segment lost 10 bases and the V segment lost 2 bases, leaving 5 bases of the junction unmatched. This CDR3 spans 15 amino acids. The CDR3 bases are TGTGCCATCAGTGAGAGAGGACAGGGGGGCTCACCCCTCCACTTT. Protein product: CAISERGQGGSPLHF.